This T cell receptor (beta chain) was identified during a study of blood T cell repertoires in COVID-19. In Seattle, patients joined the study during active infection and were tracked longitudinally. In the authors' methods: From reference gene primer amplification, estimates of nucleated cell counts were derived. This table comes from immunoSEQ multiplex PCR, and its TCRdb copy is limited to in-frame clones, with some not included. The V and J calls and clone size come from that table; D and trimming were worked out from the DNA. The table shows 350,000 to 450,000 clones, with approximately 89% occurring only once. Germline values: CDR1 SGHTA, CDR2 FQGTGA. V lost 4 bases and J lost 8; bases outside the gene matches: 5. The CDR3 length is 14 residues.

The receptor comes from a woman aged 40 to 50 with COVID-19, enrolled during active disease. Sequenced input: peripheral blood. The chain combines TRBV7-3 with TRBJ2-1; 10 bases are shared with TRBD1. CDR3 bases: TGTGCCAGCAGCTCGGGACAGGGGAGGCATGAGCAGTTCTTC. This gives the protein CASSSGQGRHEQFF.